The sequence of this T cell receptor (beta chain) was determined in a study of identical twins. Study results and limitations: Zero-insertion results could be subject to partial confounding by invariant MAIT and iNKT cells.

In germline, CDR1 is SEHNR, CDR2 FQNEAQ (reference sequence). Trimming removed 5 bases from V and 0 bases from J, with 19 bases in between. The CDR3 has 17 residues. A universal primer site arose from template switching, and cDNA bore unique molecular identifiers. TCRdb redid the calling of the 5' RACE reads with MiXCR, one entry per CDR3 protein. The sample consists of about 530,000 distinct CDR3 sequences, about a fifth of them appearing once. Concerning this clonotype: Its antigen is not known.

These records were also assigned to another study, of yellow fever vaccine responses in identical twins.

This clonotype originated in a woman younger than 35 in good health. The gene calls are TRBV7-9 and TRBJ2-5, with a tentative D call TRBD1 (5 bases). The material sequenced was CD4+ T cells sorted from blood. The chain's CDR3 is CASSPPPGRAYQETQYF. For the CDR3, the DNA is TGTGCCAGCAGCCCCCCTCCAGGCAGGGCGTACCAAGAGACCCAGTACTTC. Complete variable domain (other parts from reference TRBV7-9 and TRBJ2-5): DTGVSQNPRHKITKRGQNVTFRCDPISEHNRLYWYRQTLGQGPEFLTYFQNEAQLEKSRLLSDRFSAERPKGSFSTLEIQRTEQGDSAMYLCASSPPPGRAYQETQYFGPGTRLLVL.